The 19 T cell receptor beta chains given below trace back to one sample, sequenced in a study of T cells in localized non-small cell lung cancer. Using immunoSEQ multiplex PCR, the repertoire was profiled, and TCRdb retains in-frame clones only, with some absent. The data hold some 30,000 clones, with roughly nine tenths observed a single time. This material consisted of PBMCs, taken before any cancer treatment. The receptors here all came from a man between 35 and 75 years old with stage II lung adenocarcinoma.

This clone was seen only a few times. This rearrangement joins TRBV5-1 to TRBJ2-7; 9 bases are a match to TRBD1. J was trimmed by 4 bases and V by 2 bases; bases with no gene match: 10. The CDR3 spans 16 residues. The germline gives CDR1 SGHRS, CDR2 YFSETQ. The CDR3 DNA sequence: TGCGCCAGCAGCTTCCACCCGGGACAGGGTGGATACGAGCAGTACTTC. It is translated as CASSFHPGQGGYEQYF.

The genes are TRBV2 and TRBJ1-2, with unresolved D. CDR3 length: 12 residues. Germline V gene data show CDR1 as SNHLY and CDR2 as FYNNEI. V gave up 4 bases and J gave up 4 bases, with 7 bases separating them. CDR3 residues: CASSGSGYGYTF. The CDR3 DNA reads as TGTGCCAGCAGTGGGTCAGGCTATGGCTACACCTTC.

This chain links TRBV10-3 with TRBJ1-2; tentative D call: TRBD1 (5 bases). The germline V gene encodes CDR1 ENHRY and CDR2 SYGVKD. The V gene lost 7 bases and the J gene lost 5 bases, with 29 bases spanning the gap. CDR3 length: 18 residues. The CDR3 coding sequence is TGTGCCATCAAACCAAGGGGCCCCGGAGTTAGAGGGATTTATGGCTACACCTTC. It encodes CAIKPRGPGVRGIYGYTF.

This chain connects TRBV11-2 to TRBJ2-7; 8 positions agree with TRBD1. The CDR3 has 14 residues. J was trimmed by 6 bases and V by 5 bases; bases with no gene match: 9. Germline CDR1 reads SGHAT; CDR2 reads FQNNGV. CDR3: CASSPQSGGGEQYF. CDR3 DNA sequence: TGTGCCAGCAGCCCCCAGTCAGGGGGCGGCGAGCAGTACTTC.

The chain has TRBV11-3 and TRBJ2-6; tentatively, D is TRBD2 (7 bases). The germline gives CDR1 SGHNT, CDR2 YENEEA. Trimming took 5 bases from V and 0 from J, leaving 17 bases between them. The CDR3 is 18 amino acids. The CDR3 DNA reads as TGTGCCAGCAGCCCCAACCTCGCGGGGGCCTCTGGGGCCAACGTCCTGACTTTC. Translation: CASSPNLAGASGANVLTF.

The rearrangement links TRBV9 to TRBJ2-1, with TRBD2 matching 8 bases. The CDR3 sequence is 15 residues long. V lost 4 bases and J lost 8; bases outside the gene matches: 11. The germline V gene has CDR1 SGDLS and CDR2 YYNGEE. CDR3 region: CASSLRRGGIDEQFF. CDR3 DNA: TGTGCCAGCAGCCTTCGCCGGGGGGGTATAGATGAGCAGTTCTTC.

The chain uses TRBV28 and TRBJ2-7; TRBD2 might be the D (5 bases). CDR1 and CDR2 from the germline V gene are MDHEN and SYDVKM. There are 13 residues in the CDR3. Trimming took off 6 bases at V and 5 bases at J, with 14 bases between the two ends. The CDR3 DNA follows: TGTGCCAGCAGCCTGAGCGGAAGAAACGAGCAGTACTTC. Amino acid sequence: CASSLSGRNEQYF.

The rearrangement joins TRBV28 to TRBJ1-3; 9 nucleotides match TRBD1. The CDR3 totals 16 residues. V lost 2 bases to trimming and J lost 8 bases; unmatched junction nucleotides: 10. Germline V lookup: CDR1 MDHEN, CDR2 SYDVKM. This CDR3 is CASSLLEGQGVDTIYF. CDR3 sequence (DNA): TGTGCCAGCAGTTTACTGGAGGGACAGGGAGTTGACACCATATATTTT.

This rearrangement joins TRBV7-2 to TRBJ2-7; 12 nucleotides line up with TRBD2. CDR3 length: 14 amino acids. Germline V gives CDR1 SGHTA, CDR2 FQGNSA. Losses at the gene ends were 7 bases for V and 7 bases for J; bases not matched to a gene: 8. The CDR3 reads CASILAGGLKEQYF. CDR3 DNA sequence: TGTGCCAGCATCCTAGCGGGAGGGTTGAAAGAGCAGTACTTC.

V gene TRBV7-3 combines with J gene TRBJ2-7; D possibly matches TRBD1 or TRBD2 (5 bases each). Germline V gives CDR1 SGHTA, CDR2 FQGTGA. The V gene lost 0 bases and the J gene lost 3 bases, with 9 bases spanning the gap. The CDR3 sequence is 14 residues long. CDR3 sequence reads: CASSLTGEGYEQYF. The CDR3 DNA follows: TGTGCCAGCAGCTTAACGGGGGAAGGCTACGAGCAGTACTTC.

This chain uses TRBV27 with TRBJ2-1; D is ambiguous. The CDR3 is 17 amino acids. Deletions cut 1 base from V and 0 bases from J, with 13 bases between. Germline V gene lookup returns CDR1 MNHEY and CDR2 SMNVEV (reference sequence). CDR3 sequence reads: CASSLFPPVSSYNEQFF. CDR3 DNA: TGTGCCAGCAGTTTATTCCCGCCGGTCAGCTCCTACAATGAGCAGTTCTTC.

In its sample, this clone was seen a few times. The chain is built from TRBV5-8 and TRBJ1-1; 7 bases fit TRBD1. V was pared by 2 bases and J by 6 bases, with 19 bases of the junction left unmatched. The CDR3 spans 18 residues. Germline lookup yields CDR1 SGHTS and CDR2 YDEGEE. The CDR3 here is CASSFSPSGTVILAEAFF. In nucleotides, the CDR3 is TGTGCCAGCAGCTTTAGCCCCTCCGGGACAGTTATACTGGCTGAAGCTTTCTTT.

The chain employs TRBV6-1 and TRBJ2-5; 10 bases line up with TRBD2. Germline V gene lookup returns CDR1 MNHNS and CDR2 SASEGT. J lost 5 bases, V lost 8 bases, and 8 bases had no gene match. The CDR3 totals 14 residues. The CDR3, as DNA: TGTGCCAGCCGAGCGGGAGGGCCGGGGGAGACCCAGTACTTC. Residues: CASRAGGPGETQYF.

This chain joins TRBV28 and TRBJ2-7; no firm D call. V lost 6 bases and J 0 bases, leaving 15 bases between the germline ends. The CDR3 is made up of 15 amino acids. Germline CDR1 and CDR2: MDHEN and SYDVKM. CDR3 sequence: CASSPGPWSSYEQYF. The CDR3 nucleotides are TGTGCCAGCAGCCCCGGGCCCTGGAGCTCCTACGAGCAGTACTTC.

V is TRBV23-1 and J is TRBJ1-2; D is ambiguous. TRBV23-1 is an open reading frame whose function is uncertain. The CDR3 runs 12 residues. The V end lost 8 bases, the J end lost 4 bases, and 11 bases lay between the germline ends. CDR3 DNA sequence: TGCGCCAGCTCATCTCGTGGCTATGGCTACACCTTC. Its translation is CASSSRGYGYTF.

The rearrangement links TRBV7-8 to TRBJ2-1; D possibly matches TRBD1 or TRBD2 (5 bases each). Between the trimmed V and J ends, which lost 4 bases and 2 bases, there was a span of 9 bases. Germline CDR1 SGHVS, CDR2 FQNEAQ. This CDR3 comprises 14 residues. The CDR3 protein is CASSSRDPYNEQFF. DNA of the CDR3: TGTGCCAGCAGCTCCAGGGACCCCTACAATGAGCAGTTCTTC.

This clone turned up a few times. V and J are TRBV27 and TRBJ2-3; D might be TRBD2 (6 bases). The V end lost 1 base, the J end lost 1 base, and 21 bases lay between the germline ends. Germline values: CDR1 MNHEY, CDR2 SMNVEV (reference sequence). This CDR3 region has 19 residues. The CDR3 DNA follows: TGTGCCAGCAGTTTATTATCCCCTCAGGAGGGAAAGGGCACAGATACGCAGTATTTT. It yields the protein CASSLLSPQEGKGTDTQYF.

This clone has just one count. CDR3 DNA sequence: TGTGCCAGACAACAGGGGGCGCTGTATGGCTACACCTTC. Protein sequence: CARQQGALYGYTF. The chain recombines TRBV2 with TRBJ1-2; TRBD1 matches 9 bases. V was clipped by 9 bases and J by 5 bases; unmatched bases: 7. Germline lookup yields CDR1 SNHLY and CDR2 FYNNEI. The CDR3 has 13 amino acids.

This sequence joins TRBV7-2 and TRBJ2-1, with D hard to call. Germline lookup yields CDR1 SGHTA and CDR2 FQGNSA. V lost 1 base and J 8 bases, leaving 6 bases between the germline ends. This CDR3 is built from 12 residues. The CDR3 sequence: CASSLVLYEQFF. CDR3 bases: TGTGCCAGCAGCTTAGTTTTGTATGAGCAGTTCTTC.